This T cell receptor (beta chain) was identified in a study of control samples from healthy donors and cancer patients. Profiling relied on immunoSEQ multiplex PCR, and the TCRdb table lists in-frame clones only, not all of them. The table shows 120,000 or so clones, with roughly 90% occurring only once. The CDR3 consists of 11 residues. Germline V CDR1 and CDR2: DFQATT, SNEGSKA (reference sequence). Trimming took off 7 bases at V and 6 bases at J, with 12 bases between the two ends. V and J are TRBV20-1 and TRBJ1-1; D is uncertain. Input material: blood. This clonotype was sampled from a man between 45 and 60 years old in good health. CDR3 sequence: CSVSGEAEAFF. The CDR3 DNA sequence: TGCAGTGTGAGCGGGGAAGCTGAAGCTTTCTTT.